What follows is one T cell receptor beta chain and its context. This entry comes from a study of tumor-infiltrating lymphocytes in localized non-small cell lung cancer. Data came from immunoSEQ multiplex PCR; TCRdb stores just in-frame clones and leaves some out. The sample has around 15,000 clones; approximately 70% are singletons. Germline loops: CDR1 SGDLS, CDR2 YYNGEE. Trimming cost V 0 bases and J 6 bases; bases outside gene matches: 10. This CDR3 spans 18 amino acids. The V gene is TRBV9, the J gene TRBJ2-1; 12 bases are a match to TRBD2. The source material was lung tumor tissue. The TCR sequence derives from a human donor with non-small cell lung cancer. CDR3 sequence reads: CASSVEAFGLAGINEQFF. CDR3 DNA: TGTGCCAGCAGCGTAGAAGCCTTCGGACTAGCGGGAATCAATGAGCAGTTCTTC.